These 21 T cell receptor beta chains came from one sample sequenced in a study of early T cells in non-severe SARS-CoV-2 infection. TCRdb independently ran MiXCR on the 5' RACE reads; one entry per CDR3 protein. The sample shows roughly 99,000 distinct CDR3 sequences, approximately 10% of them seen only once. Sequenced sample: whole blood. The origin of the receptors is an adult who was a healthcare worker with PCR-confirmed SARS-CoV-2 infection or an uninfected control (not recorded which).

This clonotype was detected a few times. This sequence joins TRBV28 and TRBJ2-1, with D perhaps matching TRBD2 (5 bases). CDR1 is MDHEN and CDR2 is SYDVKM in the germline V gene. The CDR3 loop spans 15 amino acids. V was trimmed by 5 bases and J by 3 bases, leaving 14 bases between them. In DNA form, the CDR3 reads TGTGCCAGCAGTCTAGTATCCCGGGACTACAATGAGCAGTTCTTC. Amino acid sequence: CASSLVSRDYNEQFF.

The sample holds many counts of this clonotype. The chain uses TRBV6-1 and TRBJ1-5, with D perhaps matching TRBD1 (6 bases). Trimming took off 11 bases at V and 3 bases at J, with 11 bases between the two ends. This CDR3 is 12 amino acids long. The germline gives CDR1 MNHNS, CDR2 SASEGT. In DNA, the CDR3 is TGTGCCGGAGGACAGTCCAATCAGCCCCAGCATTTT. Protein sequence: CAGGQSNQPQHF.

This clonotype was detected only a few times. The genes are TRBV12-3 or TRBV12-4 and TRBJ2-4; the D gene is possibly TRBD1 (5 bases). V lost 4 bases to trimming and J lost 16 bases, with 14 bases between them. The CDR3 extends over 11 amino acids. For the CDR3, the DNA is TGTGCCAGCAGTTCATCAGGGTTGTATTACTTC. As protein: CASSSSGLYYF.

This clonotype was seen ten or more times. This CDR3 is CASSPFSWREATYEQYF. The CDR3 DNA follows: TGTGCCAGCTCCCCCTTTTCTTGGCGGGAGGCTACCTACGAGCAGTACTTC. The rearrangement uses TRBV28 and TRBJ2-7; TRBD2 agrees at 8 bases. This CDR3 has 17 residues. Trimming at V came to 8 bases and at J to 2 bases, leaving 17 bases not matched to a gene. Germline loops: CDR1 MDHEN, CDR2 SYDVKM.

This clonotype was counted between two and nine times. The rearrangement joins TRBV28 to TRBJ2-1; perhaps TRBD1 as D (6 bases). CDR1 is MDHEN and CDR2 is SYDVKM in the germline V gene. V lost 8 bases to trimming and J lost 4 bases, with 12 bases between them. The CDR3 has 13 residues. CDR3 in amino acids: CASRDTIYNEQFF. In DNA form, the CDR3 reads TGTGCCAGCCGGGACACCATATACAATGAGCAGTTCTTC.

There are many counts of this clonotype. The chain uses TRBV11-2 and TRBJ2-3; TRBD2 might be the D (6 bases). The CDR3 is 16 amino acids. The germline V and J ends were trimmed by 4 bases and 2 bases, with 16 bases remaining between them. Per the germline V gene, CDR1 is SGHAT and CDR2 is FQNNGV. The CDR3 DNA sequence: TGTGCCAGCAGCTCACCCGCGGGACTTTACACAGATACGCAGTATTTT. This codes for CASSSPAGLYTDTQYF.

This clonotype was picked up a small number of times. V usage is TRBV20-1 and J usage is TRBJ2-7; no clear D gene. V lost 4 bases and J 0 bases, leaving 16 bases between the germline ends. Germline V gene lookup returns CDR1 DFQATT and CDR2 SNEGSKA (reference sequence). The CDR3 loop spans 15 amino acids. In DNA, the CDR3 is TGCAGTGCTATATCCCCTGGCAGTTTCTCCTACGAGCAGTACTTC. Protein product: CSAISPGSFSYEQYF.

This clonotype has ten or more counts. V and J are TRBV2 and TRBJ2-3; D is uncertain. Trimming pared 1 base from V and 8 bases from J, leaving 7 bases between. This CDR3 comprises 12 residues. Germline V gives CDR1 SNHLY, CDR2 FYNNEI. The CDR3 bases are TGTGCCAGCAGTGAAGGGCGTATTACGCAGTATTTT. As protein: CASSEGRITQYF.

This chain joins TRBV5-1 and TRBJ1-1; D unclear. Germline CDR1 reads SGHRS; CDR2 reads YFSETQ. V shed 0 bases and J shed 4 bases, with 10 bases lying between them. The CDR3 sequence is 14 residues long. The CDR3 is CASSLGFLATEAFF. DNA for the CDR3: TGCGCCAGCAGCTTGGGATTTCTAGCCACTGAAGCTTTCTTT. Based on the CDR3 plus reference TRBV5-1 and TRBJ1-1, the full variable domain is KAGVTQTPRYLIKTRGQQVTLSCSPISGHRSVSWYQQTPGQGLQFLFEYFSETQRNKGNFPGRFSGRQFSNSRSEMNVSTLELGDSALYLCASSLGFLATEAFFGQGTRLTVV.

This clonotype was found many times. The chain has TRBV19 and TRBJ2-7; 7 positions agree with TRBD2. The germline CDR1 and CDR2 sequences are LNHDA and SQIVND (reference sequence). CDR3 length: 12 amino acids. The V and J ends lost 9 bases and 2 bases, in that order; junction bases with no gene match: 4. CDR3 loop: CASGSGTYEQYF. The CDR3 nucleotides read TGTGCCAGCGGGAGCGGGACCTACGAGCAGTACTTC. The complete variable domain, with remaining parts taken from reference TRBV19 and TRBJ2-7, reads DGGITQSPKYLFRKEGQNVTLSCEQNLNHDAMYWYRQDPGQGLRLIYYSQIVNDFQKGDIAEGYSVSREKKESFPLTVTSAQKNPTAFYLCASGSGTYEQYFGPGTRLTVT.

This chain uses TRBV6-5 with TRBJ1-3; D ambiguous. The CDR3 is made up of 15 amino acids. V lost 2 bases, J lost 2 bases, and 10 bases lay in between. In germline, CDR1 is MNHEY, CDR2 SVGAGI. The CDR3 DNA reads as TGTGCCAGCAGTTACACGGCAGACGCTGGAAACACCATATATTTT. Encoded protein: CASSYTADAGNTIYF.

Ten or more counts support this clonotype. The rearrangement links TRBV11-2 to TRBJ1-1; D is ambiguous. From germline, CDR1 is SGHAT and CDR2 FQNNGV. This CDR3 has 12 amino acids. V lost 5 bases and J lost 5, with 9 bases in between. The CDR3 here is CASSPRRTEAFF. CDR3 in DNA: TGTGCCAGCAGCCCGCGCCGGACTGAAGCTTTCTTT.

The sample holds many counts of this clonotype. V and J are TRBV2 and TRBJ1-5; possible D gene TRBD1, 6 bases. CDR1 and CDR2 (germline): SNHLY, FYNNEI. The V end was cut by 5 bases, the J end by 3 bases, with 11 bases between. The CDR3 has 14 residues. Here the CDR3 DNA reads TGTGCCAGCAGTAGGGACACCCTCAATCAGCCCCAGCATTTT. Translating gives CASSRDTLNQPQHF.

In its sample, this clonotype was seen many times. The rearrangement links TRBV7-9 to TRBJ1-2; 9 nucleotides match TRBD1. The J segment lost 7 bases and the V segment lost 5 bases, leaving 5 bases of the junction unmatched. Looked up from germline, CDR1 is SEHNR and CDR2 is FQNEAQ (reference sequence). There are 13 residues in the CDR3. The CDR3 coding sequence is TGTGCCAGCAGCCCACAGGGGGCGGGTGGCTACACCTTC. Amino acid sequence: CASSPQGAGGYTF.

The genes are TRBV28 and TRBJ2-2; 14 positions agree with TRBD2. V lost 1 base to trimming and J lost 5 bases; unmatched junction nucleotides: 6. The CDR3 is made up of 18 amino acids. Germline V gives CDR1 MDHEN, CDR2 SYDVKM. The CDR3, as DNA: TGTGCCAGCAGTTTATCGGGACTAGCGGGAGAAGAAACCGGGGAGCTGTTTTTT. Translated, it gives CASSLSGLAGEETGELFF.

This clonotype showed up just once. DNA for the CDR3: TGCGCCAGCAGCCAACACGCATCCGAGGCCCGTGACAATGAGCAGTTCTTC. It encodes CASSQHASEARDNEQFF. The chain links TRBV4-1 to TRBJ2-1; D is unclear. CDR1 and CDR2 from the germline V gene are MGHRA and YSYEKL. The CDR3 covers 17 residues. Trimming stripped 2 bases from V and 5 bases from J, with 19 bases between.

This clonotype came up many times. The CDR3 loop is CASSQHRDQPQHF. The CDR3 bases are TGTGCCAGTAGTCAGCACAGGGACCAGCCCCAGCATTTT. V gene TRBV19 combines with J gene TRBJ1-5; possibly TRBD1 for D (6 bases). CDR3 length: 13 residues. The V gene lost 5 bases and the J gene lost 7 bases, with 12 bases spanning the gap. From germline, CDR1 is LNHDA and CDR2 SQIVND (reference sequence).

Ten or more counts support this clonotype. V gene TRBV6-5 combines with J gene TRBJ2-3, with D perhaps matching TRBD1 or TRBD2 (5 bases each). V was cut by 9 bases and J by 9 bases, with 19 bases left in between. This CDR3 comprises 13 residues. Per the germline V gene, CDR1 is MNHEY and CDR2 is SVGAGI. The chain's CDR3 is CASRFGGERTQYF. The CDR3 coding sequence is TGTGCCAGTCGATTTGGGGGTGAAAGAACGCAGTATTTT.

This clonotype was found a few times. V is TRBV6-6 and J is TRBJ2-7; unclear D gene. The ends were cut back, 4 bases at V and 3 bases at J, with 7 bases in the middle. The CDR3 runs 12 residues. From germline, CDR1 is MNHNY and CDR2 SVGAGI (reference sequence). The CDR3 bases are TGTGCCAGCAGTTCGGGCGTCTACGAGCAGTACTTC. It yields the protein CASSSGVYEQYF.

In its sample, this clonotype was seen many times. This chain uses TRBV5-1 with TRBJ2-7; the match to TRBD2 covers 8 bases. In germline, CDR1 is SGHRS, CDR2 YFSETQ. The CDR3 consists of 14 residues. V gave up 4 bases and J gave up 2 bases; unmatched junction bases: 5. The CDR3 reads CASSDTSGAYEQYF. DNA for the CDR3: TGCGCCAGCAGCGACACTAGCGGCGCCTACGAGCAGTACTTC.

This clonotype came up many times. This chain joins TRBV18 and TRBJ2-5; D could derive from TRBD1 or TRBD2 (5 bases each). The CDR3 sequence is 12 residues long. The V end lost 6 bases, the J end lost 4 bases, and 9 bases lay between the germline ends. Germline V gives CDR1 KGHSH, CDR2 LQKENI. The CDR3 coding sequence is TGTGCCAGCTCTGGGACGGGAGAGACCCAGTACTTC. Translating it yields CASSGTGETQYF.